Below, 5 T cell receptor beta chains from the same sample are listed, as sequenced in a study of T cells in severe cutaneous drug reactions. The patients sequenced had a carbamazepine-induced Stevens-Johnson syndrome or toxic epidermal necrolysis reaction. TCR subtype-specific primers in iRepertoire multiplex PCR prepared libraries for bulk and single-cell sequencing. TCRdb processed the multiplex PCR reads again and assigns one entry to each CDR3 protein, with no DNA. This specimen shows tens of thousands of distinct CDR3 sequences; the ten leading clones hold about 7.8%. Sequenced sample: PBMCs. All receptors come from a human donor with toxic epidermal necrolysis, a severe cutaneous drug reaction.

The V call is TRBV11-2, the J call TRBJ2-3; TCRdb names TRBD2, which stays unverified in the absence of DNA. This CDR3 has 17 amino acids. Germline CDR1 reads SGHAT; CDR2 reads FQNNGV. CDR3 residues: CASSHGLAGPSTDTQYF.

V usage is TRBV24-1 and J usage is TRBJ1-5; TCRdb proposes TRBD1, but this gene call is untestable without DNA. The CDR3 sequence is 16 residues long. From germline, CDR1 is KGHDR and CDR2 SFDVKD. This CDR3 reads CATSDADRGKGQPQHF.

This chain uses TRBV28 with TRBJ1-4. CDR3 size: 15 residues. Germline loops: CDR1 MDHEN, CDR2 SYDVKM. CDR3 in amino acids: CASSAHGATNEKLFF.

The chain couples TRBV7-9 to TRBJ2-7; TCRdb lists TRBD1, though no DNA is available to test this call. The germline V gene encodes CDR1 SEHNR and CDR2 FQNEAQ (reference sequence). CDR3 size: 14 residues. The CDR3 sequence is CASSDGGGSYEQYF.

The J gene is TRBJ2-7, the V gene TRBV7-3. The V gene's germline CDR1 is SGHTA and CDR2 FQGTGA. This CDR3 is built from 14 residues. The CDR3 is CASSLVGVSDEQYF.